This is a list of T cell receptor beta chains from one sample in a study of T-cell memory formation after mild COVID-19. TCRdb redid the calling of the 5' RACE reads with MiXCR, one entry per CDR3 protein. In the table there are 350,000 to 500,000 distinct CDR3 sequences, approximately 18% of which are singletons. Sequencing was done on a sample of PBMCs or a T cell subset sorted from them (not recorded which). The receptor source for this set is a man younger than 35 who had mild COVID-19 (a few samples of this study predate the infection). Cell type and time point are not known. The CDR3 runs from the conserved cysteine through the conserved F or W. A D gene is named only where the DNA matches it firmly. Clone size is given for some rows only: seen once, a few or many times, or a class if the clone is expanded.

j_gene: TRBJ2-4
abundance: many
len: 13
d_gene: NA
v_gene: TRBV19
CDR3aa: CASSIPPINIQYF
CDR3nt: TGTGCCAGTAGTATTCCCCCAATTAACATTCAGTACTTC

j_gene: TRBJ1-1
abundance: NA
len: 13
d_gene: TRBD1
v_gene: TRBV20-1
CDR3aa: CSASRDRAGRAFF
CDR3nt: TGCAGTGCGTCCCGGGACAGGGCAGGGCGAGCTTTCTTT

j_gene: TRBJ1-6
abundance: many
len: 15
d_gene: NA
v_gene: TRBV27
CDR3aa: CASSLKGEGNSPLHF
CDR3nt: TGTGCCAGCAGTTTAAAAGGGGAAGGGAATTCACCCCTCCACTTT

j_gene: TRBJ1-4
abundance: many
len: 18
d_gene: TRBD1
v_gene: TRBV6-6
CDR3aa: CASSYNRDRDATNEKLFF
CDR3nt: TGTGCCAGCAGTTACAATAGGGACAGAGATGCAACTAATGAAAAACTGTTTTTT

j_gene: TRBJ1-2
abundance: few
len: 12
d_gene: NA
v_gene: TRBV12-3/TRBV12-4
CDR3aa: CASSRDREGYTF
CDR3nt: TGTGCCAGCAGTCGCGACCGGGAGGGCTACACCTTC

j_gene: TRBJ2-1
abundance: few
len: 19
d_gene: TRBD1
v_gene: TRBV5-4
CDR3aa: CASSLGDRVLGPSYNEQFF
CDR3nt: TGTGCCAGCAGCTTGGGGGACAGGGTGTTGGGCCCCTCCTACAATGAGCAGTTCTTC

j_gene: TRBJ2-2
abundance: many
len: 16
d_gene: TRBD1
v_gene: TRBV6-2/TRBV6-3
CDR3aa: CASSYRGTGNTGELFF
CDR3nt: TGTGCCAGCAGTTACCGCGGGACAGGGAACACCGGGGAGCTGTTTTTT

j_gene: TRBJ2-3
abundance: few
len: 16
d_gene: TRBD2
v_gene: TRBV5-1
CDR3aa: CASSLASGGASDTQYF
CDR3nt: TGCGCCAGCAGCTTGGCGAGCGGGGGGGCTTCTGATACGCAGTATTTT

j_gene: TRBJ1-6
abundance: NA
len: 14
d_gene: TRBD1
v_gene: TRBV7-2
CDR3aa: CASSPLGGNSPLHF
CDR3nt: TGTGCCAGCAGTCCTCTAGGGGGCAATTCACCCCTCCACTTT

j_gene: TRBJ1-1
abundance: NA
len: 15
d_gene: NA
v_gene: TRBV6-1
CDR3aa: CASSVTRFMNTEAFF
CDR3nt: TGTGCCAGCAGTGTCACCAGGTTCATGAACACTGAAGCTTTCTTT

j_gene: TRBJ1-4
abundance: few
len: 17
d_gene: TRBD1
v_gene: TRBV28
CDR3aa: CASSLAGTGTGGQKLFF
CDR3nt: TGTGCCAGCAGTTTAGCCGGAACCGGGACAGGGGGTCAAAAACTGTTTTTT

j_gene: TRBJ1-2
abundance: NA
len: 15
d_gene: TRBD1
v_gene: TRBV28
CDR3aa: CASRAGTASNYGYTF
CDR3nt: TGTGCCAGCAGGGCCGGGACAGCTTCTAACTATGGCTACACCTTC

j_gene: TRBJ2-7
abundance: NA
len: 13
d_gene: NA
v_gene: TRBV4-1
CDR3aa: CASSQDWGSQEYF
CDR3nt: TGCGCCAGCAGCCAAGATTGGGGCAGCCAAGAGTACTTC

j_gene: TRBJ2-1
abundance: few
len: 16
d_gene: NA
v_gene: TRBV5-1
CDR3aa: CASSLRGTGSYNEQFF
CDR3nt: TGCGCCAGCAGCCTGAGGGGGACTGGGTCCTACAATGAGCAGTTCTTC

j_gene: TRBJ2-2
abundance: NA
len: 15
d_gene: NA
v_gene: TRBV24-1
CDR3aa: CATSDFTQGAGELFF
CDR3nt: TGTGCCACCAGTGATTTTACCCAGGGCGCCGGGGAGCTGTTTTTT

j_gene: TRBJ2-1
abundance: NA
len: 12
d_gene: NA
v_gene: TRBV20-1
CDR3aa: CSARLLRYEQFF
CDR3nt: TGCAGTGCTAGATTGTTGAGGTATGAGCAGTTCTTC

j_gene: TRBJ1-2
abundance: NA
len: 13
d_gene: TRBD1
v_gene: TRBV20-1
CDR3aa: CSASGQVSHGYTF
CDR3nt: TGCAGTGCTTCAGGACAGGTTTCGCATGGCTACACCTTC

j_gene: TRBJ1-2
abundance: NA
len: 13
d_gene: NA
v_gene: TRBV7-2
CDR3aa: CASSPHQGYGYTF
CDR3nt: TGTGCCAGCAGCCCACACCAGGGATATGGCTACACCTTC

j_gene: TRBJ2-2
abundance: many
len: 14
d_gene: NA
v_gene: TRBV5-1
CDR3aa: CASSLIVNTGELFF
CDR3nt: TGCGCCAGCAGCTTGATCGTTAACACCGGGGAGCTGTTTTTT

j_gene: TRBJ2-7
abundance: NA
len: 15
d_gene: NA
v_gene: TRBV6-6
CDR3aa: CASSSTGLRSYEQYF
CDR3nt: TGTGCCAGCAGTTCAACTGGCCTTCGCTCCTACGAGCAGTACTTC

j_gene: TRBJ2-3
abundance: many
len: 14
d_gene: NA
v_gene: TRBV12-3/TRBV12-4
CDR3aa: CASSLGSGTDTQYF
CDR3nt: TGTGCCAGCAGTTTAGGTAGCGGCACAGATACGCAGTATTTT

j_gene: TRBJ1-6
abundance: few
len: 13
d_gene: NA
v_gene: TRBV7-6
CDR3aa: CASSLGQISPLHF
CDR3nt: TGTGCCAGCAGCCTAGGACAGATTTCACCCCTCCACTTT

j_gene: TRBJ2-7
abundance: few
len: 15
d_gene: TRBD1
v_gene: TRBV11-2
CDR3aa: CASRPTGQEIYEQYF
CDR3nt: TGTGCCAGCAGACCTACAGGACAGGAGATCTACGAGCAGTACTTC

j_gene: TRBJ2-3
abundance: few
len: 16
d_gene: TRBD2
v_gene: TRBV5-1
CDR3aa: CASSLAGGGPVDTQYF
CDR3nt: TGCGCCAGCAGCTTGGCCGGCGGGGGGCCCGTGGATACGCAGTATTTT

j_gene: TRBJ1-2
abundance: NA
len: 14
d_gene: NA
v_gene: TRBV9
CDR3aa: CASSPRPVSVGYTF
CDR3nt: TGTGCCAGCAGCCCCCGGCCGGTGTCAGTAGGCTACACCTTC

j_gene: TRBJ1-2
abundance: NA
len: 15
d_gene: NA
v_gene: TRBV9
CDR3aa: CASSVGERARPGYTF
CDR3nt: TGTGCCAGCAGCGTAGGTGAAAGGGCCCGGCCTGGCTACACCTTC

j_gene: TRBJ2-3
abundance: NA
len: 16
d_gene: NA
v_gene: TRBV10-3
CDR3aa: CAISGTGSVIVDTQYF
CDR3nt: TGTGCCATCAGCGGCACAGGGTCGGTTATCGTAGATACGCAGTATTTT

j_gene: TRBJ2-6
abundance: many
len: 16
d_gene: NA
v_gene: TRBV4-3
CDR3aa: CASSQESASGANVLTF
CDR3nt: TGCGCCAGCAGCCAAGAGTCCGCCTCTGGGGCCAACGTCCTGACTTTC

j_gene: TRBJ2-2
abundance: NA
len: 14
d_gene: NA
v_gene: TRBV4-1
CDR3aa: CASGALGFAGELFF
CDR3nt: TGCGCCAGCGGGGCCCTGGGGTTTGCCGGGGAGCTGTTTTTT

j_gene: TRBJ2-3
abundance: NA
len: 17
d_gene: NA
v_gene: TRBV7-9
CDR3aa: CASSLVSGGYSTDTQYF
CDR3nt: TGTGCCAGCAGCTTAGTATCCGGGGGCTACAGCACAGATACGCAGTATTTT

j_gene: TRBJ2-2
abundance: many
len: 14
d_gene: TRBD1
v_gene: TRBV25-1
CDR3aa: CASSDRGHTGELFF
CDR3nt: TGTGCCAGCAGTGACAGGGGGCACACCGGGGAGCTGTTTTTT

j_gene: TRBJ2-7
abundance: few
len: 15
d_gene: TRBD2
v_gene: TRBV5-1
CDR3aa: CASSFRLAGDREQYF
CDR3nt: TGCGCCAGCAGCTTTCGACTAGCGGGCGATCGGGAGCAGTACTTC

j_gene: TRBJ1-5
abundance: NA
len: 17
d_gene: TRBD1
v_gene: TRBV10-3
CDR3aa: CAISELWTGVSNQPQHF
CDR3nt: TGTGCCATCAGTGAGTTGTGGACAGGGGTGAGCAATCAGCCCCAGCATTTT

j_gene: TRBJ2-3
abundance: NA
len: 12
d_gene: NA
v_gene: TRBV5-1
CDR3aa: CASRIGVDTQYF
CDR3nt: TGCGCCAGCAGAATTGGGGTAGATACGCAGTATTTT

j_gene: TRBJ2-2
abundance: NA
len: 14
d_gene: NA
v_gene: TRBV19
CDR3aa: CASSTAPLNRELFF
CDR3nt: TGTGCCAGTAGTACAGCCCCTCTAAACAGGGAGCTGTTTTTT

j_gene: TRBJ2-7
abundance: few
len: 16
d_gene: TRBD1
v_gene: TRBV4-3
CDR3aa: CASSRSSRGNNDEQYF
CDR3nt: TGCGCCAGCAGCCGATCAAGCAGGGGGAACAACGACGAGCAGTACTTC

j_gene: TRBJ2-3
abundance: few
len: 13
d_gene: NA
v_gene: TRBV7-2
CDR3aa: CASAGQYTDTQYF
CDR3nt: TGTGCCAGCGCAGGACAGTACACAGATACGCAGTATTTT

j_gene: TRBJ1-4
abundance: NA
len: 14
d_gene: NA
v_gene: TRBV28
CDR3aa: CATLGAATNEKLFF
CDR3nt: TGTGCCACTCTAGGGGCTGCAACTAATGAAAAACTGTTTTTT

j_gene: TRBJ1-5
abundance: few
len: 11
d_gene: NA
v_gene: TRBV12-3/TRBV12-4
CDR3aa: CASIVRGPQHF
CDR3nt: TGTGCCAGCATCGTTCGGGGGCCCCAGCATTTT

j_gene: TRBJ2-2
abundance: many
len: 15
d_gene: TRBD2
v_gene: TRBV7-9
CDR3aa: CASSSGGTYTGELFF
CDR3nt: TGTGCCAGCTCCTCGGGGGGGACCTACACCGGGGAGCTGTTTTTT

j_gene: TRBJ1-2
abundance: NA
len: 11
d_gene: TRBD1
v_gene: TRBV20-1
CDR3aa: CSANRDSRNLF
CDR3nt: TGCAGTGCTAACCGGGACAGTCGGAATCTCTTC

j_gene: TRBJ2-3
abundance: NA
len: 14
d_gene: TRBD2
v_gene: TRBV6-5
CDR3aa: CASRAGVGTDTQYF
CDR3nt: TGTGCCAGCAGAGCGGGGGTCGGCACAGATACGCAGTATTTT

j_gene: TRBJ2-5
abundance: NA
len: 14
d_gene: TRBD1
v_gene: TRBV29-1
CDR3aa: CSVEPAGGMETQYF
CDR3nt: TGCAGCGTTGAACCGGCAGGGGGCATGGAGACCCAGTACTTC

j_gene: TRBJ1-5
abundance: NA
len: 17
d_gene: NA
v_gene: TRBV4-1
CDR3aa: CASSQDHAGGINQPQHF
CDR3nt: TGCGCCAGCAGCCAAGACCACGCGGGGGGCATCAATCAGCCCCAGCATTTT

j_gene: TRBJ1-5
abundance: few
len: 15
d_gene: TRBD1
v_gene: TRBV7-2
CDR3aa: CASSLDRGGGQPQHF
CDR3nt: TGTGCCAGCAGCTTAGACAGGGGAGGGGGTCAGCCCCAGCATTTT

j_gene: TRBJ2-1
abundance: few
len: 15
d_gene: NA
v_gene: TRBV4-2
CDR3aa: CASSQDSAAYNEQFF
CDR3nt: TGTGCCAGCAGCCAAGACAGCGCCGCCTACAATGAGCAGTTCTTC

j_gene: TRBJ2-5
abundance: NA
len: 15
d_gene: TRBD1
v_gene: TRBV6-2/TRBV6-3
CDR3aa: CASSWGSTGKETQYF
CDR3nt: TGTGCCAGCAGTTGGGGGTCGACAGGGAAAGAGACCCAGTACTTC

j_gene: TRBJ1-2
abundance: few
len: 15
d_gene: NA
v_gene: TRBV9
CDR3aa: CASSPSSRDGNGYTF
CDR3nt: TGTGCCAGCAGCCCATCCTCCCGGGACGGAAATGGCTACACCTTC

j_gene: TRBJ1-3
abundance: NA
len: 15
d_gene: NA
v_gene: TRBV5-1
CDR3aa: CASSLAGNSGNTIYF
CDR3nt: TGCGCCAGCAGCTTGGCCGGAAACTCTGGAAACACCATATATTTT